This T cell receptor (beta chain) was obtained from a study of blood T cell repertoires in COVID-19. Study summary: PBMCs, B-cell-depleted T cells, or T cells were the source of the cDNA or gDNA that made up the material.

Germline V gene sequence: CDR1 LGHNT, CDR2 FRNRAP. Trimming at V came to 6 bases and at J to 4 bases, leaving 5 bases not matched to a gene. This CDR3 comprises 14 residues. Authors' data handling: Reference gene primer amplification in the assay estimated nucleated cell counts. Profiled with immunoSEQ multiplex PCR; TCRdb holds only in-frame clones, not every one. V, J and clone size are those of that table, while D and trimming were read from the DNA. The sample lists about 260,000 clones, around nine tenths seen once, with around a tenth in the top ten. The specimen sequenced was peripheral blood. The source of this sequence is a middle-aged man who had recovered from COVID-19. The chain recombines TRBV12-5 with TRBJ1-1; 10 bases align to TRBD1. The CDR3 is CASGFDRGLTEAFF. The DNA of the CDR3 is TGTGCTAGTGGCTTTGACAGGGGGCTCACTGAAGCTTTCTTT.